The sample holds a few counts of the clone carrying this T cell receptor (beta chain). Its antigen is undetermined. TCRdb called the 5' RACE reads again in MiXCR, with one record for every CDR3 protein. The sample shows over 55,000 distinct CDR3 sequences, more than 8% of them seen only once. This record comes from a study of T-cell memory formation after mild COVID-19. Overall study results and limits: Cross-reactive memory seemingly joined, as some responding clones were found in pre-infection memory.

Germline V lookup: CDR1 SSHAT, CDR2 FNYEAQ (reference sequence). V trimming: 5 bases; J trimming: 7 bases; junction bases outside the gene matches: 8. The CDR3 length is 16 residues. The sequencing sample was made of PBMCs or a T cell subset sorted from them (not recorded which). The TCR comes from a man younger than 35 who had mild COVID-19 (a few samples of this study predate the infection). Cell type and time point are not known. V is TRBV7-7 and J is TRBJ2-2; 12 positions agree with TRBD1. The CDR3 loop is CASSPLGTGGSGELFF. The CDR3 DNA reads TGTGCCAGCAGCCCTCTCGGGACAGGGGGCAGCGGGGAGCTGTTTTTT.